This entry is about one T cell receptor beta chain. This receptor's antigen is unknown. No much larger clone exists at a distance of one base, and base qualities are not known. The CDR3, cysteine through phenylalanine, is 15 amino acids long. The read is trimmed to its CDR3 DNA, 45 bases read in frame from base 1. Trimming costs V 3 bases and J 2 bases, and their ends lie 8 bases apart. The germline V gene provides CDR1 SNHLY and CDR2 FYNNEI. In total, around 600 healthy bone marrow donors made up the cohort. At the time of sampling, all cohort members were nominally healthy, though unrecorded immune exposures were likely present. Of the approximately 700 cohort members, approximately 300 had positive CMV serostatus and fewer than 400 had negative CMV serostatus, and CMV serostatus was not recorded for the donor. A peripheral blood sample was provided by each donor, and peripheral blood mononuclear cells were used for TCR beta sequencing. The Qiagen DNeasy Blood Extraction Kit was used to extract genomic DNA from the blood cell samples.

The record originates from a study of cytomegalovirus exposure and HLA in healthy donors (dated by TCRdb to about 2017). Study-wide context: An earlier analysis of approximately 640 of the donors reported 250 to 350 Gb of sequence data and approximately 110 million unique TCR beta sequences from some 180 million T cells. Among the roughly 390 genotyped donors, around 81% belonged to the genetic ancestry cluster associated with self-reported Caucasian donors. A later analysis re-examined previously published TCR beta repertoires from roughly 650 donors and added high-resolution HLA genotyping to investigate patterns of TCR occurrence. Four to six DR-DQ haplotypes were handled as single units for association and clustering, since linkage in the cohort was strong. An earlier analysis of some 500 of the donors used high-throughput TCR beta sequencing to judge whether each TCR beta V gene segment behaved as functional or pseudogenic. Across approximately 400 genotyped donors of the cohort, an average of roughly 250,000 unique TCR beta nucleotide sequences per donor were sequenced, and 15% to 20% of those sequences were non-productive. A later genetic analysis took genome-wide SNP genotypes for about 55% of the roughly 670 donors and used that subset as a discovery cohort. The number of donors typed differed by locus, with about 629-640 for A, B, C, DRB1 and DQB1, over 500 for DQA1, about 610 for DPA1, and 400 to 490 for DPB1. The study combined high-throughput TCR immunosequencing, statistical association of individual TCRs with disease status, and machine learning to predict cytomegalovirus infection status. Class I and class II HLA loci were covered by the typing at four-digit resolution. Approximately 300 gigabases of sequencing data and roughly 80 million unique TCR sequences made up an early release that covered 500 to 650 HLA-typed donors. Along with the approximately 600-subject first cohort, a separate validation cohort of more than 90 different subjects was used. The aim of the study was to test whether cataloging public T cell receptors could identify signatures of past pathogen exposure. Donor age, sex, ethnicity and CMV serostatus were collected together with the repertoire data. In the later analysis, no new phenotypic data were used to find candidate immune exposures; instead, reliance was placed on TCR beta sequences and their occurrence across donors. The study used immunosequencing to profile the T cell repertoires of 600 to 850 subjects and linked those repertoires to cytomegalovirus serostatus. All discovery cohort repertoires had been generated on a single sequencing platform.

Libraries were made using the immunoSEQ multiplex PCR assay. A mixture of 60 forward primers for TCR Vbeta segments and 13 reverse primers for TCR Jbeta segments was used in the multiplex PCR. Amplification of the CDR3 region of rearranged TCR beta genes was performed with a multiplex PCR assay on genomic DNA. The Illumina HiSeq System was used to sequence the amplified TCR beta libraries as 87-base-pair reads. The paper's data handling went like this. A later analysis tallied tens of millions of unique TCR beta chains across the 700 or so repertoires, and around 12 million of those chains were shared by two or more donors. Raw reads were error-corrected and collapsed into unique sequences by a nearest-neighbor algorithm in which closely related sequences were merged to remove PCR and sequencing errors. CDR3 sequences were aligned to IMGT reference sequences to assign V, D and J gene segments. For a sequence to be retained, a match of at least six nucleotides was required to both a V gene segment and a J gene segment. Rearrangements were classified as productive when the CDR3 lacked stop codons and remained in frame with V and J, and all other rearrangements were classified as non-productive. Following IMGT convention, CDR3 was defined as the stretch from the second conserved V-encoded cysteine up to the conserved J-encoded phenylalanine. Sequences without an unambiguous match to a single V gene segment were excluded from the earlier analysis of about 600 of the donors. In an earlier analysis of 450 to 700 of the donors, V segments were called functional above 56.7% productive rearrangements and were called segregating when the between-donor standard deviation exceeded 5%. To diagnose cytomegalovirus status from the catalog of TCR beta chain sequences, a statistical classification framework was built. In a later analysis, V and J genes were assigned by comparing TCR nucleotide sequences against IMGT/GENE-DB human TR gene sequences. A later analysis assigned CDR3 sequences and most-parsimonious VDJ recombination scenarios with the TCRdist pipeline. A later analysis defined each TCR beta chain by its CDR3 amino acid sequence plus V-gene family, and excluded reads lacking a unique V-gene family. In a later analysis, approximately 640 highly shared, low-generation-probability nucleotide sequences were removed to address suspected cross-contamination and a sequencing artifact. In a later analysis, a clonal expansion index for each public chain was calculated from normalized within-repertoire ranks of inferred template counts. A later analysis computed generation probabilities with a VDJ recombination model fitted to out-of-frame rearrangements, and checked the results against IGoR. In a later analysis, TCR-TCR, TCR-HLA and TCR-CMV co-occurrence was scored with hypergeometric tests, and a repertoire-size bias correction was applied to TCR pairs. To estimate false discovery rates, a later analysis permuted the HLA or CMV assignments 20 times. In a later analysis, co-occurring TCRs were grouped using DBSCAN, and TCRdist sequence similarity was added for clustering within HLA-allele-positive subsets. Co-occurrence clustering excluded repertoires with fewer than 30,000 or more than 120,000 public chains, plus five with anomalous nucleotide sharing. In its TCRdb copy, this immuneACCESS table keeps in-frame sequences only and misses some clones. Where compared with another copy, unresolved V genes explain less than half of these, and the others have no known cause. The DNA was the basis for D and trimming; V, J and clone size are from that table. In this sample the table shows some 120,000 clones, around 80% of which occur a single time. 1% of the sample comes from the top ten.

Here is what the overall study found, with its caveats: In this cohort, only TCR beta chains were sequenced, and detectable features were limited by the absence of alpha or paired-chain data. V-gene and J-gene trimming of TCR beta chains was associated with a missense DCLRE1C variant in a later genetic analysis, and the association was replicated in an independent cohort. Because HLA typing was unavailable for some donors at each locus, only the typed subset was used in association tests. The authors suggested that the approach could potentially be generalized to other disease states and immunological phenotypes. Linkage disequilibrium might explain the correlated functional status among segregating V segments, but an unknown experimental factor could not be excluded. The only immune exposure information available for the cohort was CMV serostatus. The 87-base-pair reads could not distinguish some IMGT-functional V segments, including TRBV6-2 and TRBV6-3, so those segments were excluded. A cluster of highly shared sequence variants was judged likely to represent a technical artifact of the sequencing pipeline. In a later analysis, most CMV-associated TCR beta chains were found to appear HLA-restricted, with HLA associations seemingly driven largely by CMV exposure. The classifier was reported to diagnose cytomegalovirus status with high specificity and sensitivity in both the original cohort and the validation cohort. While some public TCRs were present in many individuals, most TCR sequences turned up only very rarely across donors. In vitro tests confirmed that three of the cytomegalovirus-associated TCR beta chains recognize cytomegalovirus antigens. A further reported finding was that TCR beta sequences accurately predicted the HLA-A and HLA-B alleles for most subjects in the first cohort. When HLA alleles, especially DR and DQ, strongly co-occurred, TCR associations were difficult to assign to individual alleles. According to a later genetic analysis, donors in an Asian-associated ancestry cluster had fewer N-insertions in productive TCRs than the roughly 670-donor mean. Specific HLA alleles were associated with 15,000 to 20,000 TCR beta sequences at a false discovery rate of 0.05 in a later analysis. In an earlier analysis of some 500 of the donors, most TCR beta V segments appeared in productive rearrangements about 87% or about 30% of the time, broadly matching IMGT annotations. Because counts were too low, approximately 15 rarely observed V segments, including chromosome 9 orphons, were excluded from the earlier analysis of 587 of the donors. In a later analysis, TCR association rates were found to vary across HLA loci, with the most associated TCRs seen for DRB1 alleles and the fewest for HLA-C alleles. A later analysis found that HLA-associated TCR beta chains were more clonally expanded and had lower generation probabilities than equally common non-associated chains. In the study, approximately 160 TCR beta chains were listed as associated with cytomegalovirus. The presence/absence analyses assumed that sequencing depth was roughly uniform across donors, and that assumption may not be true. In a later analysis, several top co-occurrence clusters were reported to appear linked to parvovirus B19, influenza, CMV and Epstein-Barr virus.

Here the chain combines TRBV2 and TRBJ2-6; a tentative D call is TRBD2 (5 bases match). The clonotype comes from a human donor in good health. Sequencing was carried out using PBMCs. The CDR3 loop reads CASSDKGAGANVLTF. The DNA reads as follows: TGTGCCAGCAGTGATAAGGGAGCTGGGGCCAACGTCCTGACTTTC.